The 27 T cell receptor beta chains presented below share a single source sample, sequenced in a study of blood T cell repertoires in COVID-19. The assay was immunoSEQ multiplex PCR, and TCRdb's table has in-frame clones only and misses some. This table holds 30,000 to 40,000 clones, about 76% found once. The sequenced sample was peripheral blood. These receptors were taken from a man aged 65 to 79 with COVID-19, enrolled during active disease.

V usage is TRBV5-1 and J usage is TRBJ1-6; TRBD1 agrees at 9 bases. Germline lookup yields CDR1 SGHRS and CDR2 YFSETQ. Trimming cost V 10 bases and J 10 bases; bases outside gene matches: 15. The CDR3 contains 15 residues. CDR3 amino acids: CARIGRDRVFSPLHF. The CDR3 DNA is TGCGCCCGCATAGGGCGGGACAGGGTCTTCTCACCCCTCCACTTT.

In its sample, this clone was seen once. The J gene is TRBJ2-7, the V gene TRBV28, with 8 nucleotides matching TRBD1. V lost 6 bases, J lost 3 bases, and 4 bases stayed unmatched. The CDR3 runs 13 residues. Germline CDR1 and CDR2: MDHEN and SYDVKM. The CDR3 DNA sequence: TGTGCCAGCAGGTCCGGACAGGGCTACGAGCAGTACTTC. Translation: CASRSGQGYEQYF.

The chain couples TRBV27 to TRBJ2-1, with 7 bases that match TRBD2. V shed 9 bases, J shed 9 bases, and the junction held 8 bases outside the gene matches. In germline, CDR1 is MNHEY, CDR2 SMNVEV (reference sequence). This CDR3 is built from 12 residues. CDR3 DNA: TGTGCCAGTTGGGGACTATCGGGTGAGCAGTTCTTC. This sequence encodes CASWGLSGEQFF.

This chain joins TRBV5-6 and TRBJ1-2, with TRBD1 identical over 9 bases. The CDR3 contains 14 residues. Germline V CDR1 and CDR2: SGHDT, YYEEEE. Trimming at V came to 2 bases and at J to 9 bases, leaving 8 bases not matched to a gene. CDR3 nucleotides: TGTGCCAGCAGCTTTCAGGGGACAGGGATAAGCTACACCTTC. It specifies CASSFQGTGISYTF.

J is TRBJ2-7 and V is TRBV24-1; 7 bases line up with TRBD1. V shed 2 bases and J 2 bases; nucleotides not matched to a gene: 11. The CDR3 length is 17 residues. Germline lookup yields CDR1 KGHDR and CDR2 SFDVKD. The CDR3 nucleotides are TGTGCCACCAGTGATTCGGGTCGACAGGGCTTTACCTACGAGCAGTACTTC. This codes for CATSDSGRQGFTYEQYF.

The chain is built from TRBV6-6 and TRBJ1-1, with unresolved D. The CDR3 spans 11 residues. The V and J ends lost 6 bases and 2 bases respectively, with 4 bases between them. Germline V gene lookup returns CDR1 MNHNY and CDR2 SVGAGI (reference sequence). In DNA form, the CDR3 reads TGTGCCAGCAGACACAACACTGAAGCTTTCTTT. Translating gives CASRHNTEAFF.

The chain couples TRBV7-2 to TRBJ1-4; no clear D. Trimming took off 5 bases at V and 4 bases at J, with 17 bases between the two ends. This CDR3 is 16 amino acids long. The V gene's germline CDR1 is SGHTA and CDR2 FQGNSA. CDR3 nucleotides: TGTGCCAGCAGCCCAAGTAGGACTCTGGGTAATGAAAAACTGTTTTTT. Protein product: CASSPSRTLGNEKLFF.

The DNA for the CDR3 is TGTGCCAGTAGTATTGAGTGGACAGGGTTTCAGCCCCAGCATTTT. This gives the protein CASSIEWTGFQPQHF. The chain links TRBV19 to TRBJ1-5, with 8 bases that match TRBD1. Germline loops: CDR1 LNHDA, CDR2 SQIVND (reference sequence). The CDR3 totals 15 residues. The junction had 7 bases not matched to a gene; V was cut back by 3 bases and J by 6 bases.

This clone has a single count. The rearrangement links TRBV6-5 to TRBJ1-1, with 9 bases that match TRBD1. CDR1 and CDR2 (germline): MNHEY, SVGAGI. V shed 5 bases and J 9 bases; nucleotides not matched to a gene: 4. The CDR3 sequence is 12 residues long. CDR3 sequence (DNA): TGTGCCAGCAGTACAACAGGGGGCAAAGCTTTCTTT. This encodes CASSTTGGKAFF.

The chain links TRBV6-5 to TRBJ2-7; 8 bases map to TRBD1. The CDR3 contains 14 residues. The germline gives CDR1 MNHEY, CDR2 SVGAGI. Trimming took 6 bases from V and 3 from J; bases not matched to a gene: 7. The CDR3 bases are TGTGCCAGCAGGGCCAGGGGGCGTCTCTACGAGCAGTACTTC. This gives the protein CASRARGRLYEQYF.

The chain uses TRBV15 and TRBJ1-2; no firm D call. The CDR3 spans 15 residues. V lost 8 bases to trimming and J lost 2 bases, with 18 bases between them. Per germline, CDR1 LNHNV and CDR2 YYDKDF (reference sequence). CDR3 residues: CATGPGLPINYGYTF. The CDR3 nucleotides are TGTGCCACCGGTCCCGGACTCCCAATAAACTATGGCTACACCTTC. Based on the CDR3 plus reference TRBV15 and TRBJ1-2, the full variable domain is DAMVIQNPRYQVTQFGKPVTLSCSQTLNHNVMYWYQQKSSQAPKLLFHYYDKDFNNEADTPDNFQSRRPNTSFCFLDIRSPGLGDTAMYLCATGPGLPINYGYTFGSGTRLTVV.

V is TRBV19 and J is TRBJ2-7; D possibly corresponds to TRBD1 (6 bases). The CDR3 spans 15 residues. Trimming removed 3 bases at V and 4 bases at J, with 16 bases between. Per the germline V gene, CDR1 is LNHDA and CDR2 is SQIVND (reference sequence). The CDR3 protein is CASSIGQGPGYEQYF. The CDR3 DNA reads TGTGCCAGTAGTATCGGTCAGGGGCCGGGGTACGAGCAGTACTTC.

The chain links TRBV4-3 to TRBJ2-5, with D possibly matching TRBD2 (5 bases). The CDR3 covers 14 residues. The V and J ends lost 1 base and 2 bases respectively, with 8 bases between them. Germline lookup yields CDR1 LGHNA and CDR2 YSLEER. The chain's CDR3 is CASSQGLAQETQYF. CDR3 bases: TGCGCCAGCAGCCAAGGGCTAGCTCAAGAGACCCAGTACTTC.

This chain links TRBV18 with TRBJ1-2, with D possibly being TRBD1 (5 bases). Trimming stripped 2 bases from V and 5 bases from J, with 15 bases between. In germline, CDR1 is KGHSH, CDR2 LQKENI. The CDR3 loop spans 15 amino acids. The CDR3 spells CASSPNARVWYGYTF. Here the CDR3 DNA reads TGTGCCAGCTCACCAAACGCCAGGGTTTGGTATGGCTACACCTTC.

This clone was counted a few times. The chain combines TRBV6-2 or TRBV6-3 with TRBJ2-4; D not resolved. Trimming stripped 4 bases from V and 1 base from J, with 8 bases between. The CDR3 is made up of 14 amino acids. Germline V gene data show CDR1 as MNHEY and CDR2 as SVGEGT. CDR3 DNA sequence: TGTGCCAGCAGTTGGAGTACCGCCAAAAACATTCAGTACTTC. It specifies CASSWSTAKNIQYF.

The chain joins TRBV18 to TRBJ2-5, with 8 positions matching TRBD2. The CDR3 has 15 amino acids. Germline CDR1 KGHSH, CDR2 LQKENI. V trimming: 2 bases; J trimming: 5 bases; junction bases outside the gene matches: 7. DNA for the CDR3: TGTGCCAGCTCACCAACTAGCGGTTTGGGGGAGACCCAGTACTTC. This translates into CASSPTSGLGETQYF.

This clone was observed a few times. The chain has TRBV5-4 and TRBJ1-1, with D possibly matching TRBD1 (6 bases). The CDR3 sequence is 12 residues long. The V end was cut by 5 bases, the J end by 5 bases, with 10 bases between. Germline V gene data show CDR1 as SGHNT and CDR2 as YYREEE (reference sequence). CDR3 sequence (DNA): TGTGCCAGCAGTCAACAGGGAACTGAAGCTTTCTTT. It encodes CASSQQGTEAFF. Complete variable domain (other parts from reference TRBV5-4 and TRBJ1-1): ETGVTQSPTHLIKTRGQQVTLRCSSQSGHNTVSWYQQALGQGPQFIFQYYREEENGRGNFPPRFSGLQFPNYSSELNVNALELDDSALYLCASSQQGTEAFFGQGTRLTVV.

The chain joins TRBV3-1 (or the pseudogene TRBV3-2) to TRBJ2-3; 8 bases are a match to TRBD2. The V gene end was trimmed by 6 bases and the J gene end by 5 bases; junction bases not matched to a gene: 7. Germline V gene data show CDR1 as LGHDT and CDR2 as YNNKEL (reference sequence). The CDR3 contains 14 residues. The CDR3 DNA follows: TGTGCCAGCAGTTACGGGGGGGTTGTAGATACGCAGTATTTT. Its translation: CASSYGGVVDTQYF.

This clone was seen a single time. The chain employs TRBV27 and TRBJ2-7; 9 nucleotides line up with TRBD1. Germline assignment: CDR1 MNHEY and CDR2 SMNVEV (reference sequence). V dropped 5 bases and J dropped 4; count of bases not matched to a gene: 12. The CDR3 spans 16 residues. The CDR3 loop is CASSISTGTGNYEQYF. CDR3 sequence (DNA): TGTGCCAGCAGTATCTCGACCGGGACAGGGAATTACGAGCAGTACTTC.

The chain uses TRBV28 and TRBJ1-1, with a weak D call TRBD1 (6 bases). V lost 8 bases and J lost 12, with 22 bases in between. This CDR3 spans 13 amino acids. Germline loops: CDR1 MDHEN, CDR2 SYDVKM. The CDR3 DNA follows: TGTGCCAGCGGCCCCCCGGACAGAGGTGAGACTTTCTTT. Its protein is CASGPPDRGETFF.

J is TRBJ1-4 and V is TRBV2; weak D call: TRBD1 (5 bases). V lost 7 bases and J lost 7, with 13 bases in between. The CDR3 is 13 amino acids. Germline-derived CDR1 and CDR2 are SNHLY and FYNNEI. The CDR3 DNA is TGTGCCAGCATTCGGGGGGTAGGTGAAAAACTGTTTTTT. This encodes CASIRGVGEKLFF.

The chain joins TRBV28 to TRBJ1-1; maybe TRBD1 (5 bases). CDR1 is MDHEN, CDR2 SYDVKM, per germline. Trimming removed 2 bases from V and 4 bases from J, with 5 bases in between. The CDR3 totals 12 residues. CDR3 in amino acids: CASSLRGTEAFF. As DNA, the CDR3 is TGTGCCAGCAGTTTAAGGGGCACTGAAGCTTTCTTT.

This chain joins TRBV6-1 and TRBJ1-1; TRBD1 might be the D (6 bases). The V gene's germline CDR1 is MNHNS and CDR2 SASEGT. The length of the CDR3 is 12 residues. The V gene lost 2 bases and the J gene lost 6 bases, with 7 bases spanning the gap. CDR3: CASSEQGSEAFF. The CDR3 coding sequence is TGTGCCAGCAGTGAACAGGGGTCTGAAGCTTTCTTT.

The chain couples TRBV9 to TRBJ2-5; D might be TRBD2 (5 bases). V was shortened by 3 bases and J by 1 base, with 13 bases between the two germline ends. The CDR3 contains 15 residues. Germline CDR1 reads SGDLS; CDR2 reads YYNGEE. The CDR3 sequence: CASSGSGRPQETQYF. The CDR3 nucleotides read TGTGCCAGCAGCGGTTCGGGGAGACCCCAAGAGACCCAGTACTTC.

There are a few counts of this clone. J is TRBJ1-6 and V is TRBV25-1; D remains unclear. The CDR3 contains 12 residues. The V and J ends lost 6 bases and 7 bases respectively, with 7 bases between them. CDR1 is MGHDK and CDR2 is SYGVNS in the germline V gene. The CDR3 spells CASSAMNSPLHF. CDR3 coding DNA: TGTGCCAGCAGCGCGATGAATTCACCCCTCCACTTT.

The rearrangement links TRBV6-2 or TRBV6-3 to TRBJ1-5; 8 nucleotides line up with TRBD1. The CDR3 has 13 amino acids. Germline V gene sequence: CDR1 MNHEY, CDR2 SVGEGT. The ends lost 5 bases at V and 6 bases at J; junction bases unmatched: 3. The CDR3 nucleotides are TGTGCCAGCAGTCAAGACAGGGGTCAGCCCCAGCATTTT. Translation gives CASSQDRGQPQHF.

J is TRBJ1-5 and V is TRBV5-4; D unresolved. The germline V and J ends were trimmed by 0 bases and 7 bases, with 17 bases remaining between them. This CDR3 is 16 amino acids long. CDR1 is SGHNT and CDR2 is YYREEE in the germline V gene (reference sequence). The CDR3 nucleotides read TGTGCCAGCAGCTTGGGCGGGTCTCTCTCGGGACAGCCCCAGCATTTT. This codes for CASSLGGSLSGQPQHF.